This T cell receptor beta chain was observed in a study of identical twins. In TCRdb, the 5' RACE reads were re-called with MiXCR into one record per CDR3 protein. The sample carries roughly 540,000 distinct CDR3 sequences, less than 25% recorded once. The germline V and J ends were trimmed by 7 bases and 0 bases, with 12 bases remaining between them. The germline V gene has CDR1 MNHNS and CDR2 SASEGT. This CDR3 is 14 amino acids long. This sample was shared with a second study, whose subject was T cells expressing NK-cell markers. As that report states: Top CD8+ clonotypes included the dominant CD3+CD56+NKG2C+ clonotypes in roughly 6 donors.

This clonotype was sampled from a woman younger than 35 in good health. The sequencing input was CD4+ T cells sorted from blood. The chain has TRBV6-1 and TRBJ1-1; a weak D match, TRBD1 (5 bases). The CDR3 is CASIGGGLNTEAFF. CDR3 in DNA: TGTGCCAGCATTGGGGGGGGATTGAACACTGAAGCTTTCTTT.